These T cell receptor beta chains were read from a single sample in a study of blood T cell repertoires in COVID-19. Repertoires were generated with immunoSEQ multiplex PCR, while TCRdb's copy carries only in-frame clones and drops some. The repertoire holds approximately 150,000 clones, with around 84% as singletons. Sequencing was done on a sample of PBMCs or T cells enriched from blood (not recorded which). Receptors originate from a man in his forties with acute COVID-19. CDR3s include the opening cysteine and the closing phenylalanine or tryptophan. The D gene is left open where the match is weak. Not every row has a clone size; where given, it reads once, few, many or a size class.

v_call: TRBV9
d_call: .
cdr3_length: 12
j_call: TRBJ1-2
clone_size: once
cdr3_aa: CASSGGNYGYTF
cdr3_nt: TGTGCCAGCAGCGGAGGGAACTATGGCTACACCTTC

v_call: TRBV5-8
d_call: .
cdr3_length: 14
j_call: TRBJ1-1
clone_size: .
cdr3_aa: CASSLDLSPTGAFF
cdr3_nt: TGTGCCAGCAGCTTGGACTTGAGCCCCACGGGAGCTTTCTTT

v_call: TRBV3-1/TRBV3-2
d_call: .
cdr3_length: 13
j_call: TRBJ2-3
clone_size: .
cdr3_aa: CASSPRGTDTQYF
cdr3_nt: TGTGCCAGCAGCCCCCGGGGGACAGATACGCAGTATTTT

v_call: TRBV27
d_call: TRBD1
cdr3_length: 14
j_call: TRBJ2-1
clone_size: .
cdr3_aa: CASSPRTGVNEQFF
cdr3_nt: TGTGCCAGCAGTCCCCGGACAGGGGTCAATGAGCAGTTCTTC

v_call: TRBV30
d_call: .
cdr3_length: 16
j_call: TRBJ1-1
clone_size: .
cdr3_aa: CAWSPPVQGMNTEAFF
cdr3_nt: TGTGCCTGGAGTCCCCCTGTACAGGGCATGAACACTGAAGCTTTCTTT

v_call: TRBV6-1
d_call: .
cdr3_length: 14
j_call: TRBJ1-2
clone_size: .
cdr3_aa: CASSEGEPRYGYTF
cdr3_nt: TGTGCCAGCAGTGAAGGTGAGCCCCGGTATGGCTACACCTTC

v_call: TRBV18
d_call: .
cdr3_length: 13
j_call: TRBJ1-1
clone_size: .
cdr3_aa: CASAETLNTEAFF
cdr3_nt: TGTGCCAGCGCAGAAACCCTGAACACTGAAGCTTTCTTT

v_call: TRBV25-1
d_call: .
cdr3_length: 14
j_call: TRBJ2-7
clone_size: .
cdr3_aa: CASSQGHLGYEQYF
cdr3_nt: TGTGCCAGCAGTCAGGGCCACCTAGGCTACGAGCAGTACTTC

v_call: TRBV2
d_call: .
cdr3_length: 14
j_call: TRBJ2-7
clone_size: .
cdr3_aa: CASSEQGNTYEQYF
cdr3_nt: TGTGCCAGCAGTGAACAGGGAAACACCTACGAGCAGTACTTC

v_call: TRBV3-1/TRBV3-2
d_call: .
cdr3_length: 15
j_call: TRBJ2-3
clone_size: .
cdr3_aa: CASSRSRTSTDTQYF
cdr3_nt: TGTGCCAGCAGCCGGTCACGTACTAGCACAGATACGCAGTATTTT

v_call: TRBV4-1
d_call: TRBD2
cdr3_length: 16
j_call: TRBJ2-5
clone_size: .
cdr3_aa: CASSQEGLAGRGTQYF
cdr3_nt: TGCGCCAGCAGCCAAGAGGGTCTAGCGGGGAGGGGGACCCAGTACTTC

v_call: TRBV7-2
d_call: .
cdr3_length: 16
j_call: TRBJ1-1
clone_size: .
cdr3_aa: CASSLFPGAMNTEAFF
cdr3_nt: TGTGCCAGCAGCTTATTCCCCGGTGCTATGAACACTGAAGCTTTCTTT

v_call: TRBV18
d_call: TRBD1
cdr3_length: 15
j_call: TRBJ2-7
clone_size: .
cdr3_aa: CASSQGTVTVHEQYF
cdr3_nt: TGTGCCAGCTCACAGGGGACAGTCACGGTGCACGAGCAGTACTTC

v_call: TRBV4-2
d_call: TRBD2
cdr3_length: 15
j_call: TRBJ2-5
clone_size: .
cdr3_aa: CASSQASGVQETQYF
cdr3_nt: TGTGCCAGCAGCCAAGCTAGCGGGGTACAAGAGACCCAGTACTTC

v_call: TRBV2
d_call: .
cdr3_length: 15
j_call: TRBJ1-2
clone_size: .
cdr3_aa: CASSEFGRAYYGYTF
cdr3_nt: TGTGCCAGCAGTGAATTCGGCAGGGCCTACTATGGCTACACCTTC

v_call: TRBV21-1
d_call: .
cdr3_length: 19
j_call: TRBJ2-3
clone_size: .
cdr3_aa: CASSKGDPGTRGLADTQYF
cdr3_nt: TGTGCCAGCAGCAAAGGGGACCCGGGGACTAGGGGTTTGGCAGATACGCAGTATTTT

v_call: TRBV18
d_call: TRBD2
cdr3_length: 15
j_call: TRBJ2-1
clone_size: .
cdr3_aa: CASSPPGLAENEQFF
cdr3_nt: TGTGCCAGCTCCCCCCCGGGACTAGCGGAAAATGAGCAGTTCTTC

v_call: TRBV3-1/TRBV3-2
d_call: .
cdr3_length: 12
j_call: TRBJ1-6
clone_size: once
cdr3_aa: CASSQGQTPLHF
cdr3_nt: TGTGCCAGCAGCCAAGGTCAGACACCCCTCCACTTT

v_call: TRBV28
d_call: .
cdr3_length: 16
j_call: TRBJ2-2
clone_size: .
cdr3_aa: CASSFSWQGDTGELFF
cdr3_nt: TGTGCCAGCAGTTTTTCGTGGCAGGGTGACACCGGGGAGCTGTTTTTT

v_call: TRBV12-3/TRBV12-4
d_call: .
cdr3_length: 13
j_call: TRBJ2-1
clone_size: few
cdr3_aa: CASRQGRVNEQFF
cdr3_nt: TGTGCCAGCAGGCAGGGGCGGGTAAATGAGCAGTTCTTC

v_call: TRBV6-6
d_call: .
cdr3_length: 14
j_call: TRBJ2-3
clone_size: .
cdr3_aa: CASSYSGSTDTQYF
cdr3_nt: TGTGCCAGCAGTTACAGCGGGAGCACAGATACGCAGTATTTT

v_call: TRBV5-5
d_call: .
cdr3_length: 14
j_call: TRBJ2-2
clone_size: few
cdr3_aa: CASSWTANTGELFF
cdr3_nt: TGTGCCAGCAGCTGGACAGCGAACACCGGGGAGCTGTTTTTT

v_call: TRBV15
d_call: .
cdr3_length: 15
j_call: TRBJ1-2
clone_size: .
cdr3_aa: CATSRGGTGSNGYTF
cdr3_nt: TGTGCCACCAGCAGGGGGGGTACGGGGTCGAATGGCTACACCTTC

v_call: TRBV11-3
d_call: TRBD1
cdr3_length: 14
j_call: TRBJ2-7
clone_size: few
cdr3_aa: CASSSGTGQGEQYF
cdr3_nt: TGTGCCAGCAGCTCCGGGACAGGGCAGGGGGAGCAGTACTTC

v_call: TRBV7-3
d_call: TRBD2
cdr3_length: 14
j_call: TRBJ2-1
clone_size: .
cdr3_aa: CASSSLAGGNEQFF
cdr3_nt: TGTGCCAGCAGCTCGCTAGCGGGAGGGAATGAGCAGTTCTTC

v_call: TRBV21-1
d_call: .
cdr3_length: 14
j_call: TRBJ2-7
clone_size: .
cdr3_aa: CAVRGLAVSYEQYF
cdr3_nt: TGTGCCGTAAGGGGACTAGCGGTTTCCTACGAGCAGTACTTC

v_call: TRBV19
d_call: .
cdr3_length: 15
j_call: TRBJ1-2
clone_size: few
cdr3_aa: CASTKRQGSLGGYTF
cdr3_nt: TGTGCCAGTACCAAGAGGCAGGGGTCGTTGGGTGGCTACACCTTC

v_call: TRBV28
d_call: .
cdr3_length: 12
j_call: TRBJ2-7
clone_size: .
cdr3_aa: CASSHLIAEQYF
cdr3_nt: TGTGCCAGCAGTCATCTTATAGCTGAGCAGTACTTC

v_call: TRBV10-3
d_call: .
cdr3_length: 13
j_call: TRBJ2-1
clone_size: .
cdr3_aa: CAISPDTNNEQFF
cdr3_nt: TGTGCCATCAGCCCGGACACTAACAATGAGCAGTTCTTC

v_call: TRBV19
d_call: TRBD1
cdr3_length: 13
j_call: TRBJ2-2
clone_size: .
cdr3_aa: CASRGRNTGELFF
cdr3_nt: TGTGCCTCTAGGGGGCGCAACACCGGGGAGCTGTTTTTT

v_call: TRBV2
d_call: .
cdr3_length: 14
j_call: TRBJ2-7
clone_size: .
cdr3_aa: CASSEVDTVPEQYF
cdr3_nt: TGTGCCAGCAGTGAGGTAGATACCGTTCCCGAGCAGTACTTC

v_call: TRBV21-1
d_call: .
cdr3_length: 15
j_call: TRBJ1-2
clone_size: .
cdr3_aa: CASSNFGTGLEGYTF
cdr3_nt: TGTGCCAGCAGCAACTTCGGGACAGGGTTGGAAGGCTACACCTTC

v_call: TRBV7-2
d_call: TRBD1
cdr3_length: 14
j_call: TRBJ1-2
clone_size: .
cdr3_aa: CASSFVQGGYGYTF
cdr3_nt: TGTGCCAGCAGCTTCGTACAGGGGGGCTATGGCTACACCTTC

v_call: TRBV2
d_call: TRBD1
cdr3_length: 14
j_call: TRBJ1-2
clone_size: .
cdr3_aa: CASSEGQGARGYTF
cdr3_nt: TGTGCCAGCAGTGAAGGACAGGGGGCAAGGGGCTACACCTTC

v_call: TRBV5-1
d_call: TRBD1
cdr3_length: 14
j_call: TRBJ2-7
clone_size: .
cdr3_aa: CASSSSGTVYEQYF
cdr3_nt: TGCGCCAGCAGCTCTAGTGGGACAGTTTACGAGCAGTACTTC

v_call: TRBV9
d_call: .
cdr3_length: 16
j_call: TRBJ2-1
clone_size: .
cdr3_aa: CASSVQGGTQVNEQFF
cdr3_nt: TGTGCCAGCAGCGTGCAGGGCGGAACACAGGTCAATGAGCAGTTCTTC

v_call: TRBV18
d_call: .
cdr3_length: 14
j_call: TRBJ1-4
clone_size: .
cdr3_aa: CASSPSRFQEKLFF
cdr3_nt: TGTGCCAGCTCACCATCCAGGTTCCAGGAAAAACTGTTTTTT

v_call: TRBV2
d_call: .
cdr3_length: 14
j_call: TRBJ1-5
clone_size: .
cdr3_aa: CASSLRTANQPQHF
cdr3_nt: TGTGCCAGCAGCCTAAGGACAGCAAATCAGCCCCAGCATTTT

v_call: TRBV7-3
d_call: TRBD2
cdr3_length: 13
j_call: TRBJ2-5
clone_size: once
cdr3_aa: CASGLERESTQYF
cdr3_nt: TGTGCCAGCGGCCTCGAGCGGGAGTCGACCCAGTACTTC

v_call: TRBV28
d_call: TRBD1
cdr3_length: 16
j_call: TRBJ1-4
clone_size: .
cdr3_aa: CASSLTGGGMDEKLFF
cdr3_nt: TGTGCCAGCAGCCTAACAGGGGGCGGAATGGATGAAAAACTGTTTTTT

v_call: TRBV9
d_call: TRBD2
cdr3_length: 19
j_call: TRBJ2-3
clone_size: .
cdr3_aa: CASSLTPGTSGRAADTQYF
cdr3_nt: TGTGCCAGCAGCCTAACCCCTGGGACTAGCGGGAGGGCCGCAGATACGCAGTATTTT

v_call: TRBV2
d_call: .
cdr3_length: 14
j_call: TRBJ1-2
clone_size: .
cdr3_aa: CASSAGSANYGYTF
cdr3_nt: TGTGCCAGCAGTGCCGGTTCTGCAAACTATGGCTACACCTTC